The entry that follows covers one TCR beta chain sequence. The treatment denotes: oral pan-JAK inhibitor, 5-10 mg twice daily. CDR1 is SGDLS and CDR2 is YYNGEE in the germline V gene. The CDR3 length is 13 residues. The V end was cut by 7 bases, the J end by 4 bases, with 13 bases between. This sample is drawn from a study of CD8+ T cells in alopecia areata. Sequencing used cDNA as its template, made by extracting RNA and reverse transcribing it. Profiling relied on immunoSEQ multiplex PCR, and the TCRdb table lists in-frame clones only, not all of them. The table includes roughly 200,000 clones, roughly 53% detected once.

This receptor was obtained from a human donor with alopecia areata. The chain employs TRBV9 and TRBJ2-3; TRBD2 might be the D (5 bases). Sequences were derived from CD8+ T cells sorted from blood, sampled at week 24, from a patient treated with tofacitinib. CDR3 nucleotides: TGTGCCAGCCGCCGGGGAAAGGCAGATACGCAGTATTTT. Amino acid sequence: CASRRGKADTQYF.